This T cell receptor beta chain is from a study of T cell changes during pregnancy in multiple sclerosis. This CDR3 has 13 residues. Trimming shortened V by 2 bases and J by 2 bases, and 6 bases separated the two germline ends. Germline V gene lookup returns CDR1 SGHDN and CDR2 FVKESK. This clone was picked up one time. The protocol was immunoSEQ multiplex PCR, while the TCRdb copy is restricted to in-frame clones and leaves out a portion. Of about 59,000 clones in the sample, about 91% were seen once. The input for sequencing was peripheral blood, taken before pregnancy. This chain joins TRBV14 and TRBJ2-5; a weak D match, TRBD1 (6 bases). The sequence was obtained from a female donor with multiple sclerosis, enrolled in a pregnancy study. The CDR3 is CASSQTGQETQYF. CDR3 coding DNA: TGTGCCAGCAGCCAAACAGGGCAAGAGACCCAGTACTTC. The variable domain in full, with the rest retrieved from reference TRBV14 and TRBJ2-5, is EAGVTQFPSHSVIEKGQTVTLRCDPISGHDNLYWYRRVMGKEIKFLLHFVKESKQDESGMPNNRFLAERTGGTYSTLKVQPAELEDSGVYFCASSQTGQETQYFGPGTRLLVL.